Each of the 4 T cell receptor beta chains below was sequenced from the same sample in a study of cytomegalovirus exposure and HLA in healthy donors. The PCR was carried out with 60 Vbeta primers and 13 Jbeta primers. TCRdb's copy holds only in-frame clones and misses some; the assay was immunoSEQ multiplex PCR. The table has about 100,000 clones, over 65% seen once. The sample consisted of PBMCs. The receptors derive from a female donor in good health and CMV-seropositive.

The J gene is TRBJ2-7, the V gene TRBV30; TRBD2 might be the D (5 bases). Per germline, CDR1 GTSNPN and CDR2 SVGIG (reference sequence). Trimming cost V 1 base and J 0 bases, with 13 bases left between them. The CDR3 covers 15 residues. The CDR3 loop reads CAWSGLGDLSYEQYF. The CDR3 DNA follows: TGTGCCTGGAGTGGGTTGGGAGACCTCTCCTACGAGCAGTACTTC.

This chain connects TRBV18 to TRBJ2-7; D is uncertain. Trimming left V 8 bases short and J 4 bases short, with 15 bases between. This CDR3 contains 13 residues. CDR1 is KGHSH and CDR2 is LQKENI in the germline V gene. CDR3 nucleotides: TGTGCCAGCGCCCATGATATCGGGTACGAGCAGTACTTC. This gives the protein CASAHDIGYEQYF.

This clone was found once. The chain uses TRBV2 and TRBJ2-1; 7 bases are shared with TRBD2. The CDR3 covers 15 residues. The germline CDR1 and CDR2 sequences are SNHLY and FYNNEI. Trimming cost V 5 bases and J 4 bases; bases outside gene matches: 8. CDR3 coding DNA: TGTGCCAGCAGTAGGGCTAGCGGAGTGTACAATGAGCAGTTCTTC. It specifies CASSRASGVYNEQFF. Full variable domain (rest looked up from reference TRBV2 and TRBJ2-1): EPEVTQTPSHQVTQMGQEVILRCVPISNHLYFYWYRQILGQKVEFLVSFYNNEISEKSEIFDDQFSVERPDGSNFTLKIRSTKLEDSAMYFCASSRASGVYNEQFFGPGTRLTVL.

This clone has a single count. The CDR3 bases are TGTGCCAGCAGCGTGATGCCGCGCCCGAACACTGAAGCTTTCTTT. Translated: CASSVMPRPNTEAFF. The genes are TRBV9 and TRBJ1-1; D is undetermined. Germline CDR1 SGDLS, CDR2 YYNGEE. The V gene lost 2 bases and the J gene lost 1 base, with 12 bases spanning the gap. The CDR3 totals 15 residues.